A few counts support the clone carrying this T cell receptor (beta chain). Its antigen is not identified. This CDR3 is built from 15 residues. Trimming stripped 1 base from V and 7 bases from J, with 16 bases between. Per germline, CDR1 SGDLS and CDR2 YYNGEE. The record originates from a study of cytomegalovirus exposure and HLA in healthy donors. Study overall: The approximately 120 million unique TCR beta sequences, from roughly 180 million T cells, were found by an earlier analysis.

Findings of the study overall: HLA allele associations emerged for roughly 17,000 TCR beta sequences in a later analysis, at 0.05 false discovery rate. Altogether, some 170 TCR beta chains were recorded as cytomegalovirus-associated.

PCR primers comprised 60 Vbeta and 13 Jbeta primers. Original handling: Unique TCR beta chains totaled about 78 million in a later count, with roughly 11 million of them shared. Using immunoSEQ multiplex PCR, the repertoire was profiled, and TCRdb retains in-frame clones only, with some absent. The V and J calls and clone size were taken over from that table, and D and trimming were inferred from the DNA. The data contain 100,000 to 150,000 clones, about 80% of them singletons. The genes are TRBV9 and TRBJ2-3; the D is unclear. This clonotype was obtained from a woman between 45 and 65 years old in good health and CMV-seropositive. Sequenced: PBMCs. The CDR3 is CASSVNGQAINTQYF. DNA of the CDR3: TGTGCCAGCAGCGTAAATGGCCAGGCCATTAATACGCAGTATTTT. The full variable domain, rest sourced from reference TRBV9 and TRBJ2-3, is DSGVTQTPKHLITATGQRVTLRCSPRSGDLSVYWYQQSLDQGLQFLIQYYNGEERAKGNILERFSAQQFPDLHSELNLSSLELGDSALYFCASSVNGQAINTQYFGPGTRLTVL.